The rows below give T cell receptor beta chains drawn from one sample of a study of Ad26.COV2.S vaccination and SARS-CoV-2 variants. The repertoire was sequenced with immunoSEQ multiplex PCR; TCRdb's copy has only in-frame clones and lacks some. The sample consists of more than 150,000 clones, roughly 89% of them appearing once. The starting material was peripheral blood, obtained after recovery from COVID-19. Source of these receptors: a human donor who had recovered from COVID-19. Each CDR3 is given with its conserved first and last residue. For some rows the clone size is stated as once, few or many, or as a class when expanded; others skip it.

CASSPPKDRDYGYTF TRBV16 few
CASSLADVGGSGYTF TRBV5-1 NA
CASSQERSGHGHSPLHF TRBV3-1/TRBV3-2 once
CSVTGRNSYEQYF TRBV29-1 NA
CASSQASGRRNQPQHF TRBV4-1 NA
CASSLSREALGYEQYF TRBV5-1 NA
CASSGPLAGAYNEQFF TRBV6-1 NA
CASRHGEVDNEQFF TRBV6-5 once
CASSARTELNYGYTF TRBV23-1 NA
CASREGTSYQPQHF TRBV19 NA
CASSLGLAGPYEQYF TRBV28 NA
CASSQDDFSSGANVLTF TRBV4-2 medium-sized
CASSLGITGTSYEQYF TRBV11-1 few
CASTLGGGANVLTF TRBV28 NA
CASSQDAGALNEKLFF TRBV2 NA
CAVLLTGPYNEQFF TRBV28 NA
CATSRDHLYGYTF TRBV15 NA
CASSPRLAGHEQYF TRBV21-1 NA
CASTNFQRPTDTQYF TRBV5-1 NA
CASSDGLAGGEETQYF TRBV18 NA
CASSRSRWGPLYEQYF TRBV5-6 NA
CASSQEGERGAFWGPGELFF TRBV4-2 once
CSVADRGLTEAFF TRBV29-1 NA
CASSSYRDYYEQYF TRBV27 NA
CASSRLAGVDNEQFF TRBV2 NA
CASSLGRSYEQYF TRBV12-3/TRBV12-4 NA
CAISVAGGPYEQYF TRBV10-3 NA
CASSLPAGGDTQYF TRBV5-4 NA
CASSQALGISTSGSLEQYF TRBV3-1/TRBV3-2 NA
CATSRDRGAEAFF TRBV15 NA
CAISGTEENQPQHF TRBV10-3 NA
CASSRGARASTDTQYF TRBV2 NA
CASSEQRAHRGDTQYF TRBV25-1 NA
CASSGTGTNTEAFF TRBV5-4 NA
CASSFGQLNTEAFF TRBV28 NA
CASGQGEYYEQYF TRBV12-3/TRBV12-4 NA
CASSQPGPTDTQYF TRBV4-2 NA
CASLGEGAEAFF TRBV4-2 NA
CASSSKTSASNTGELFF TRBV5-1 NA
CASSLGSQETQYF TRBV7-9 NA
CASSWGGGSGTYNEQFF TRBV5-8 NA
CASSLTNTGELFF TRBV12-3/TRBV12-4 once
CASSQGPFLTYEQYF TRBV14 NA
CASSLGLPGRDTQYF TRBV6-2/TRBV6-3 NA
CASSQMWGNEKLFF TRBV14 NA
CASSHLAGGREQFF TRBV3-1/TRBV3-2 NA
CATSDRGYNQPQHF TRBV24-1 NA
CASSLSEGTGNTIYF TRBV27 NA
CASSVFGTEAFF TRBV25-1 NA
CASSSLAGGLADTQYF TRBV7-2 NA
CASSLEQGSIAFF TRBV27 NA
CASSQEGPGSAQYF TRBV4-1 NA
CASSQGFSNQPQHF TRBV9 once